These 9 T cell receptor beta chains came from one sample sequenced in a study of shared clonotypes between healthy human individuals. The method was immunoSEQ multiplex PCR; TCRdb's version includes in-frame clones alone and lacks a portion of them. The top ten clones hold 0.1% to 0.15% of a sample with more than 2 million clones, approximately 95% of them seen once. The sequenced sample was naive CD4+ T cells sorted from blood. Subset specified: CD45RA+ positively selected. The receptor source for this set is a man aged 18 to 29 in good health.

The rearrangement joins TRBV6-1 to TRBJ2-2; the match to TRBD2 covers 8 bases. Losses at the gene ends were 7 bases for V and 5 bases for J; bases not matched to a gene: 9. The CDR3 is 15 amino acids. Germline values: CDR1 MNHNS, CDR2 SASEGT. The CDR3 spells CASTGLAHRTGELFF. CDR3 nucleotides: TGTGCCAGCACCGGACTAGCTCATCGAACCGGGGAGCTGTTTTTT.

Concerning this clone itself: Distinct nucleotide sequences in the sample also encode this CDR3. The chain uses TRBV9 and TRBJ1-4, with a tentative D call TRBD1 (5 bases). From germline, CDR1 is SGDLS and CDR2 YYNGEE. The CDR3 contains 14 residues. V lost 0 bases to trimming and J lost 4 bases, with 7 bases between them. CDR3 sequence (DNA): TGTGCCAGCAGCGTAGGACAGATTAATGAAAAACTGTTTTTT. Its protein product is CASSVGQINEKLFF.

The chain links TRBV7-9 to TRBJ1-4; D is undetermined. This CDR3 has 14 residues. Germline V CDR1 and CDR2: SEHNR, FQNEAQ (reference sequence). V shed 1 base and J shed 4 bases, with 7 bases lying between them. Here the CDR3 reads CASSLVGNNEKLFF. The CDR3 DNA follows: TGTGCCAGCAGCTTAGTAGGGAATAATGAAAAACTGTTTTTT.

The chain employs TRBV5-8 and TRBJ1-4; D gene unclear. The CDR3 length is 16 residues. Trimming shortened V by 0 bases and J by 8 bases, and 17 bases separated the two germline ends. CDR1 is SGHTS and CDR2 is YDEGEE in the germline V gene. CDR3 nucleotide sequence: TGTGCCAGCAGCTTGGGGCGGACCTTTGATAGGGAAAAACTGTTTTTT. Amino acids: CASSLGRTFDREKLFF.

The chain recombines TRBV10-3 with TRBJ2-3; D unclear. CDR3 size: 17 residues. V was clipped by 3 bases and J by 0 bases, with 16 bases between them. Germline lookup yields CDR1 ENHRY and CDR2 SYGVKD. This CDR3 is CAISDNGPLTSTDTQYF. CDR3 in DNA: TGTGCCATCAGTGATAACGGACCACTCACTAGCACAGATACGCAGTATTTT.

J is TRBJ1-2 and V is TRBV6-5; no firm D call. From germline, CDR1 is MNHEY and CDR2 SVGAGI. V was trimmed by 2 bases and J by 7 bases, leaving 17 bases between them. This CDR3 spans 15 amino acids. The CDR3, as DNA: TGTGCCAGCAGTTACGGGTCAGCCACTGGAGGTGGCTACACCTTC. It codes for CASSYGSATGGGYTF.

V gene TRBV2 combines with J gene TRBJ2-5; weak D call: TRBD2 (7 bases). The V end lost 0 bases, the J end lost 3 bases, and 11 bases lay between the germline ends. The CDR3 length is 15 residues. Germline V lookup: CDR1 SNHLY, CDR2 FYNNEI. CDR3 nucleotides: TGTGCCAGCAGTGAAGCGCGGGGGCGCGAAGAGACCCAGTACTTC. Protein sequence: CASSEARGREETQYF.

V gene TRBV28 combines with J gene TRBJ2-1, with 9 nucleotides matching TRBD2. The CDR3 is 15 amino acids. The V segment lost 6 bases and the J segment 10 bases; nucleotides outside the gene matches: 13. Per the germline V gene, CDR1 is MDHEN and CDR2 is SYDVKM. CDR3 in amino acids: CASSGTGGRASEQFF. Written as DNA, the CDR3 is TGTGCCAGCAGCGGTACGGGCGGGAGGGCGTCGGAGCAGTTCTTC.

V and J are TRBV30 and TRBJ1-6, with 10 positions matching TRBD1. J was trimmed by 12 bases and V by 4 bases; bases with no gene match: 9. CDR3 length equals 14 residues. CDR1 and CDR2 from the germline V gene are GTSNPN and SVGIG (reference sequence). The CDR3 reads CAWTRQGAWLPLHF. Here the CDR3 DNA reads TGTGCCTGGACTCGACAGGGGGCTTGGTTACCCCTCCACTTT.